Presented here are 3 T cell receptor beta chains from one specimen sequenced in a study of lymphopenia after photon versus proton radiotherapy. Sequencing was performed with immunoSEQ multiplex PCR; in TCRdb, only in-frame clones are kept and a portion is missing. Found here are some 25,000 clones, 85% of them singletons; the top ten hold roughly 5.2%. This material consisted of peripheral blood, taken from a patient treated with photon-based radiotherapy. Receptors originate from a man aged 25 to 40 with gastric cancer.

The chain recombines TRBV5-1 with TRBJ2-3; 8 bases match TRBD2. CDR3 length: 15 amino acids. The V and J ends lost 3 bases and 4 bases, in that order; junction bases with no gene match: 7. Germline CDR1 SGHRS, CDR2 YFSETQ. The CDR3 bases are TGCGCCAGCAGCTCCTTAGCGGGACAAGCAGATACGCAGTATTTT. Its translation is CASSSLAGQADTQYF.

Of note for this clone: The junction does not match germline at one end; this may be a read error. The sample holds other DNA sequences that translate to the same CDR3. This chain uses TRBV25-1 with TRBJ1-2; D gene uncertain. Germline CDR1 reads MGHDK; CDR2 reads SYGVNS. This CDR3 spans 16 amino acids. The CDR3 spells CASSELGKSGFSGYTF. The CDR3, as DNA: TGTGCCAGCAGTGAATTGGGTAAATCGGGCTTCAGCGGCTACACTTTC.

The chain joins TRBV5-1 to TRBJ1-2; 8 nucleotides line up with TRBD1. After removal of 2 bases from V and 3 bases from J, the junction contained 6 bases not matched to a gene. The CDR3 covers 15 residues. Germline lookup yields CDR1 SGHRS and CDR2 YFSETQ. The CDR3, as DNA: TGCGCCAGCAGCTTCGGACAGGGACGAGACTATGGCTACACCTTC. Translating it yields CASSFGQGRDYGYTF.